The 3 T cell receptor beta chains listed next were all sequenced from one sample in a study of T cell clusters in autoimmune cytopenias. Multiplex touch-down PCR amplified TRB using TRB-A and TRB-B pools in one tube. After re-calling the multiplex PCR reads, TCRdb lists one entry per CDR3 protein, DNA absent. The sample table sets out 1,200 or so distinct CDR3 sequences. TRB was amplified from around 0.25 ug of peripheral blood genomic DNA per sample. Sequencing was carried out using peripheral blood. Every receptor here comes from a human donor with an autoimmune cytopenia or autoimmune hepatitis (not recorded which).

This clonotype registers medium-sized (0.01 to 0.1%) by frequency. The chain recombines TRBV27 with TRBJ2-3; TCRdb names TRBD1, which stays unverified in the absence of DNA. The germline V gene encodes CDR1 MNHEY and CDR2 SMNVEV (reference sequence). This CDR3 is built from 15 residues. The CDR3 sequence: CASSLRGQSTDTQYF.

The genes are TRBV21-1 and TRBJ1-1. TRBV21-1 is reported as a pseudogene. The CDR3 loop spans 12 amino acids. The CDR3 region is CASSTKGTEAFF.

This clonotype counts as medium-sized by frequency. The J gene is TRBJ2-3, the V gene TRBV6-5; TCRdb calls TRBD1, which cannot be checked without DNA. The CDR3 is 16 amino acids. CDR1 is MNHEY and CDR2 is SVGAGI in the germline V gene. The CDR3 loop is CASSYSGRTGIDTQYF.